This TCR beta chain was sequenced in a study of identical twins. Study-level findings and limits: For monozygotic twins, models underestimated out-of-frame TCR alpha sharing.

Every one of the donors was a healthy Caucasian. This clonotype appeared many times. Its target is not known. TCRdb analysed the 5' RACE reads with MiXCR anew, one entry per CDR3 protein. The sample yields fewer than 550,000 distinct CDR3 sequences, roughly 15% seen once. This sample was also put to use in a study of yellow fever vaccine responses in identical twins.

The TCR was taken from a young woman in good health. Sequencing input: CD4+ T cells sorted from blood.

CDR3 DNA: TGTGCCAGCAGCTCCCACGTTAGCGGGAGTTCCCGGGAAGAGCAGTTCTTC. Translating it yields CASSSHVSGSSREEQFF. V gene TRBV12-3 or TRBV12-4 combines with J gene TRBJ2-1; TRBD2 agrees at 9 bases. Unmatched junction bases numbered 19, after V lost 6 bases and J lost 10 bases. The CDR3 loop spans 17 amino acids.